Listed here are 10 T cell receptor beta chains from one sample, sequenced in a study of cytomegalovirus exposure and HLA in healthy donors. It was with 60 Vbeta and 13 Jbeta primers that the PCR ran. TCRdb's table, derived via immunoSEQ multiplex PCR, lists solely in-frame clones and lacks some. The sample has fewer than 200,000 clones, 79% seen once. The sequencing input was PBMCs. The receptors derive from a man between 35 and 55 years old in good health and CMV-seronegative.

This chain links TRBV18 with TRBJ2-1; weak D call: TRBD2 (5 bases). Looked up from germline, CDR1 is KGHSH and CDR2 is LQKENI. Trimming took off 2 bases at V and 4 bases at J, with 15 bases between the two ends. The CDR3 length is 16 residues. CDR3 sequence reads: CASSPWPDLAYNEQFF. In nucleotides, the CDR3 is TGTGCCAGCTCACCATGGCCGGACTTAGCTTACAATGAGCAGTTCTTC. The full variable domain, rest sourced from reference TRBV18 and TRBJ2-1, is NAGVMQNPRHLVRRRGQEARLRCSPMKGHSHVYWYRQLPEEGLKFMVYLQKENIIDESGMPKERFSAEFPKEGPSILRIQQVVRGDSAAYFCASSPWPDLAYNEQFFGPGTRLTVL.

The rearrangement joins TRBV4-3 to TRBJ2-2; no clear D gene. The CDR3 has 14 residues. Per germline, CDR1 LGHNA and CDR2 YSLEER. The V and J ends lost 4 bases and 2 bases respectively, with 8 bases between them. The CDR3 spells CASSRGDNTGELFF. The CDR3 bases are TGCGCCAGCAGCCGTGGAGATAACACCGGGGAGCTGTTTTTT.

This chain links TRBV18 with TRBJ1-2, with 9 nucleotides matching TRBD1. CDR1 is KGHSH, CDR2 LQKENI, per germline. Trimming cost V 2 bases and J 5 bases; bases outside gene matches: 3. CDR3 length equals 14 residues. CDR3 bases: TGTGCCAGCTCACCAGGGACAGGGAGTTATGGCTACACCTTC. This sequence encodes CASSPGTGSYGYTF.

This clone was counted a few times. CDR3 sequence (DNA): TGTGCCAGCAGCACGAGAGGGAGGGTCTCCTACAATGAGCAGTTCTTC. This translates into CASSTRGRVSYNEQFF. The J gene is TRBJ2-1, the V gene TRBV21-1; the listed D gene, TRBD2, was not tested against the DNA. TRBV21-1 is termed a pseudogene. CDR3 length: 16 amino acids.

This sequence joins TRBV25-1 and TRBJ1-2; D is undetermined. The length of the CDR3 is 12 residues. The ends were cut back, 3 bases at V and 8 bases at J, with 10 bases in the middle. CDR1 and CDR2 (germline): MGHDK, SYGVNS. DNA of the CDR3: TGTGCCAGCAGTGAGGTGGGCGACGGCTACACCTTC. As protein: CASSEVGDGYTF.

This clone was observed once. The chain links TRBV5-1 to TRBJ2-1; 10 bases are a match to TRBD2. Per germline, CDR1 SGHRS and CDR2 YFSETQ. The CDR3 consists of 14 residues. V was pared by 5 bases and J by 7 bases, with 6 bases of the junction left unmatched. CDR3 residues: CASRPGTSENEQFF. The DNA of the CDR3 is TGCGCCAGCAGGCCGGGGACTAGCGAAAATGAGCAGTTCTTC.

The chain uses TRBV10-3 and TRBJ2-3; 10 bases fit TRBD1. Trimming at V came to 7 bases and at J to 3 bases, leaving 7 bases not matched to a gene. This CDR3 region has 15 residues. CDR1 is ENHRY, CDR2 SYGVKD, per germline. CDR3 DNA sequence: TGTGCCATCAACCCCTCGGGACAGGGGACAGATACGCAGTATTTT. This codes for CAINPSGQGTDTQYF.

The chain employs TRBV27 and TRBJ1-5; D is perhaps TRBD1 (5 bases). Germline V gene lookup returns CDR1 MNHEY and CDR2 SMNVEV (reference sequence). V gave up 6 bases and J gave up 6 bases, with 18 bases separating them. The CDR3 length is 15 residues. Written as DNA, the CDR3 is TGTGCCAGCAGGACAGCGGGCTTTTTGAGTCAGCCCCAGCATTTT. Translating it yields CASRTAGFLSQPQHF.

J is TRBJ2-1 and V is TRBV10-3; 9 positions match TRBD2. Germline assignment: CDR1 ENHRY and CDR2 SYGVKD. The CDR3 is made up of 13 amino acids. After removal of 11 bases from V and 8 bases from J, the junction contained 10 bases not matched to a gene. The DNA for the CDR3 is TGTGCCCAGAGTGGCGGGAGGGAGGATGAGCAGTTCTTC. It yields the protein CAQSGGREDEQFF.

Only a few counts were recorded for this clone. This chain links TRBV10-3 with TRBJ1-4; TRBD1 matches 12 bases. The germline V gene has CDR1 ENHRY and CDR2 SYGVKD. The CDR3 is 15 amino acids. With 6 bases clipped from V and 8 bases from J, the junction kept 7 bases outside the gene matches. CDR3 residues: CAIRGDRGRSEKLFF. The CDR3 DNA follows: TGTGCCATCAGGGGGGACAGGGGGCGAAGCGAAAAACTGTTTTTT.